This TCR beta chain was recovered during a study of T cell responses to AZD1222 COVID-19 vaccine. The method was immunoSEQ multiplex PCR; TCRdb's version includes in-frame clones alone and lacks a portion of them. Among about 120,000 clones listed, more than 85% were seen once. Study-wide findings and caveats: Nearly half of spike-specific TCRs reportedly go after variant regions that carry no mutations. Clonal diversity may have been underestimated, and the donors were mostly white British, with more females than males. Researchers took repertoire samples only after the peak T cell response had come. Seropositive status at baseline applied to only 5 or 6 AZD1222 recipients.

Of note for this clone: The antigen remains unidentified.

Germline CDR1 reads MNHEY; CDR2 reads SVGAGI. V lost 6 bases and J lost 7; bases outside the gene matches: 8. CDR3 length: 13 residues. The sample consisted of peripheral blood, taken 28 days after the second AZD1222 dose. This chain connects TRBV6-5 to TRBJ1-2; TRBD1 matches 7 bases. This TCR derives from an adult who received the AZD1222 COVID-19 vaccine. CDR3 sequence reads: CASSLDRALGYTF. The CDR3 DNA is TGTGCCAGCAGCCTCGACAGGGCCCTTGGCTACACCTTC.